This T cell receptor beta chain was identified in a study of CD8 T cells in Susac syndrome (dated by TCRdb to about 2019). Regarding the complete study: Repertoire sequencing was used to test whether CD8+ T cell activation and differentiation in Susac syndrome was antigen driven. CD8+ T cell repertoire clonality was compared between about a dozen healthy donors, roughly 14 Susac syndrome patients and approximately 16 multiple sclerosis patients. Study-level results and caveats: The number of individuals in the TCR sequencing and HLA analysis was acknowledged as relatively small.

Sequences MNHEY (CDR1) and SVGEGT (CDR2) are obtained from the germline V gene. Including cysteine and phenylalanine, the CDR3 has 18 amino acids. The CDR3 DNA has 54 bases and is translated from base 1. The V end gives up 8 bases and the J end 1 base, leaving 7 bases in the junction not matched to a gene. A note on this clonotype: Its antigen is currently not known. Nothing much larger sits one base from this clone, and base qualities are not available.

RNA was extracted using the RNeasy kit, and about 0.45 to 1 ug of the RNA was reverse transcribed with random hexamers. TCR beta CDR3 regions were amplified with the immunoSEQ multiplex PCR assay covering 54 Vbeta and 13 Jbeta segments. PCR amplification bias was corrected by using a synthetic template baseline for primer optimization and computational correction. Processing in the source paper ran as follows. Only productive sequences were kept, with reads annotated to V, D and J genes according to IMGT and analyzed in immunoSEQ Analyzer. Clonality was computed as one minus Shannon entropy normalized by log2 of the number of productive unique sequences. Public and private clones were assessed among the 100 most prevalent clones of each patient and control. Susac-specific clones were defined as absent from healthy and MS cohorts, roughly 1,100 published viral clones and other ImmuneACCESS disease sequences. TCRdb trimmed public reads at Q25 via fastp, called clones via MiXCR and kept in-frame beta chains. Each CDR3 protein gets just one entry, which takes the most common genes and DNA from the rows behind it. TCRdb's processing, not the authors', yielded these V and J calls. This sample gives some 95,000 distinct CDR3 sequences in total; over 85% of them show up just once. The biggest ten clones account for 0.32% of the sample.

Peripheral blood CD8+ and CD4+ T cells from healthy donors, Susac syndrome patients and multiple sclerosis patients were profiled by high-throughput TCR beta sequencing. Healthy donors were included as age- and sex-matched controls. Bulk CD8+ and CD4+ T cells were purified by magnetic negative isolation, while CD8+ TEMRA cells were enriched using FACS. Blood was collected in EDTA tubes and processed within 24 hours, with PBMCs isolated through density gradient centrifugation. PBMCs intended for TCR sequencing were frozen in liquid nitrogen and were later thawed in a 37 degrees C water bath. The sorted or isolated CD4+, CD8+ and CD8+ TEMRA cells reached a purity of at least 90%.

The sequencing input was CD8+ T cells from PBMCs. The sequence was collected from a human donor in good health. Recombination linked TRBV6-2 or TRBV6-3 to TRBJ2-2, with 16 bases matching TRBD2. The nucleotide sequence is given as TGTGCCAGCCAGGGACTAGCGGGGGGGACCTGGAACACCGGGGAGCTGTTTTTT. Its product reads: CASQGLAGGTWNTGELFF.